The present TCR beta chain was sequenced within a study of cytomegalovirus exposure and HLA in healthy donors. Germline-derived CDR1 and CDR2 are KGHSH and LQKENI. There are 17 residues in the CDR3. V was clipped by 5 bases and J by 2 bases; unmatched bases: 13. This table comes from immunoSEQ multiplex PCR, and its TCRdb copy is limited to in-frame clones, with some not included. Among over 90,000 clones listed, 85% to 95% were seen once. The chain couples TRBV18 to TRBJ2-3; 7 positions match TRBD2. The receptor comes from a woman aged 18-30 years in good health and CMV-seronegative. Sequencing used PBMCs. The CDR3 DNA reads as TGTGCCAGCTCATCTGGGTCGTCCGGGACTATCACAGATACGCAGTATTTT. Protein product: CASSSGSSGTITDTQYF. Full variable domain (outside the CDR3, taken from reference TRBV18 and TRBJ2-3): NAGVMQNPRHLVRRRGQEARLRCSPMKGHSHVYWYRQLPEEGLKFMVYLQKENIIDESGMPKERFSAEFPKEGPSILRIQQVVRGDSAAYFCASSSGSSGTITDTQYFGPGTRLTVL.